These 12 T cell receptor beta chains originate from one sample sequenced in a study of type 1 regulatory T cells. TCRdb recomputed calls from the reads with MiXCR, one row per CDR3 protein. The repertoire holds 80,000 to 100,000 distinct CDR3 sequences, with about 28% as singletons. Sequencing input: CD4+ T cells, either the whole sample or a sorted fraction (not recorded which). Receptor source: a human donor in good health.

This clonotype appeared a few times. The rearrangement uses TRBV6-1 and TRBJ2-5; D possibly corresponds to TRBD1 (5 bases). Trimming removed 7 bases at V and 1 base at J, with 13 bases between. This CDR3 has 14 amino acids. Germline V gives CDR1 MNHNS, CDR2 SASEGT. CDR3 amino acids: CASNPRGLQETQYF. The CDR3, as DNA: TGTGCCAGCAACCCAAGGGGCCTCCAAGAGACCCAGTACTTC.

The chain combines TRBV7-9 with TRBJ2-1; 8 bases agree with TRBD2. CDR1 and CDR2 from the germline V gene are SEHNR and FQNEAQ (reference sequence). V gave up 11 bases and J gave up 6 bases; unmatched junction bases: 15. CDR3 length equals 15 residues. In DNA, the CDR3 is TGTGCCGGAGGGGCTAGCGGGTCCCCCGCCAATGAGCAGTTCTTC. Its translation: CAGGASGSPANEQFF.

The CDR3 here is CASRGGLAGVIQNEQFF. The DNA of the CDR3 is TGTGCCAGTAGGGGGGGGCTAGCGGGAGTCATTCAAAATGAGCAGTTCTTC. The chain has TRBV19 and TRBJ2-1; 10 bases agree with TRBD2. CDR3 length: 17 amino acids. Germline loops: CDR1 LNHDA, CDR2 SQIVND (reference sequence). The V gene end was trimmed by 6 bases and the J gene end by 7 bases; junction bases not matched to a gene: 15.

The rearrangement joins TRBV15 to TRBJ2-4; D gene uncertain. In germline, CDR1 is LNHNV, CDR2 YYDKDF (reference sequence). The germline V and J ends were trimmed by 0 bases and 1 base, with 4 bases remaining between them. The CDR3 loop spans 14 amino acids. The CDR3 DNA reads TGTGCCACCAGCAGAGAGGGCGCCAAAAACATTCAGTACTTC. Residues: CATSREGAKNIQYF.

This chain links TRBV7-2 with TRBJ2-2, with unresolved D. Germline CDR1 reads SGHTA; CDR2 reads FQGNSA. The ends were cut back, 4 bases at V and 3 bases at J, with 9 bases in the middle. The CDR3 runs 14 residues. The chain's CDR3 is CASSSLAYTGELFF. The CDR3 DNA reads as TGTGCCAGCAGCTCATTAGCATACACCGGGGAGCTGTTTTTT.

The V gene is TRBV6-1, the J gene TRBJ2-7; 13 bases are a match to TRBD2. This CDR3 is built from 17 residues. Trimming took 3 bases from V and 4 from J; bases not matched to a gene: 9. Germline values: CDR1 MNHNS, CDR2 SASEGT. The CDR3 DNA reads TGTGCCAGCAGTGACCCGGGGGGACTAGCGGGAAGGTACGAGCAGTACTTC. Translated, it gives CASSDPGGLAGRYEQYF.

This clonotype was found a few times. J is TRBJ2-6 and V is TRBV19; a possible D gene is TRBD2 (6 bases). Germline CDR1 reads LNHDA; CDR2 reads SQIVND (reference sequence). CDR3 length: 16 residues. V was cut by 4 bases and J by 2 bases, with 12 bases left in between. CDR3 region: CASSNGGLPGANVLTF. The CDR3 coding sequence is TGTGCCAGTAGTAACGGGGGATTACCTGGGGCCAACGTCCTGACTTTC.

The chain joins TRBV11-2 to TRBJ2-5; 10 bases fit TRBD2. The germline V gene encodes CDR1 SGHAT and CDR2 FQNNGV. CDR3 length: 13 residues. V shed 5 bases, J shed 5 bases, and the junction held 2 bases outside the gene matches. The CDR3 DNA reads TGTGCCAGCAGCCCGGGACTAGCGGAGACCCAGTACTTC. Residues: CASSPGLAETQYF.

The CDR3 bases are TGTGCCAGTAGTGCGGGACTAGCACCTTACAATGAGCAGTTCTTC. Residues: CASSAGLAPYNEQFF. V usage is TRBV19 and J usage is TRBJ2-1; TRBD2 aligns across 9 bases. Per the germline V gene, CDR1 is LNHDA and CDR2 is SQIVND (reference sequence). This CDR3 has 15 residues. After removal of 5 bases from V and 4 bases from J, the junction contained 6 bases not matched to a gene.

The gene calls are TRBV5-1 and TRBJ2-3, with D tentatively TRBD1 (6 bases). This CDR3 has 16 amino acids. Per germline, CDR1 SGHRS and CDR2 YFSETQ. Trimming took off 4 bases at V and 0 bases at J, with 15 bases between the two ends. CDR3 bases: TGCGCCAGCAGCGGAATGACAGGCGGTAGCACAGATACGCAGTATTTT. Protein: CASSGMTGGSTDTQYF.

The CDR3 region is CASSSSGLGEQYF. CDR3 DNA sequence: TGTGCCAGCAGCTCATCGGGCCTAGGCGAGCAGTACTTC. V and J are TRBV6-6 and TRBJ2-7; D ambiguous. CDR3 length equals 13 residues. V was shortened by 6 bases and J by 6 bases, with 15 bases between the two germline ends. Per the germline V gene, CDR1 is MNHNY and CDR2 is SVGAGI (reference sequence).

This clonotype was counted between two and nine times. The chain couples TRBV5-1 to TRBJ2-1; 9 positions agree with TRBD2. In germline, CDR1 is SGHRS, CDR2 YFSETQ. The CDR3 extends over 16 amino acids. Trimming removed 3 bases from V and 0 bases from J; junction bases left unmatched: 4. Written as DNA, the CDR3 is TGCGCCAGCAGCTGGGGGACTAGCCGCTCCTACAATGAGCAGTTCTTC. Translation: CASSWGTSRSYNEQFF.